The rows below give T cell receptor beta chains drawn from one sample of a study of cytomegalovirus exposure and HLA in healthy donors. Assay used: immunoSEQ multiplex PCR; TCRdb lists only in-frame clones, some missing. In the table there are about 78,000 clones, roughly 72% of which are singletons. Sequenced material: PBMCs. The source of these receptors is a woman between 40 and 55 years old in good health and CMV-seropositive. Both conserved end residues are part of each CDR3. A D gene is named only where the DNA matches it firmly. Clone size is shown for a subset of rows, as once, few, many or a class of expanded clone.

V gene: TRBV6-4; D gene: TRBD2; CDR3 length: 21; clone size: once; J gene: TRBJ2-2; CDR3 protein: CASSDYFGGQGPSGRAGELFF; CDR3 DNA: TGTGCCAGCAGTGACTACTTCGGCGGACAGGGACCTAGCGGGAGGGCTGGGGAGCTGTTTTTT
V gene: TRBV2; D gene: TRBD2; CDR3 length: 15; clone size: .; J gene: TRBJ2-1; CDR3 protein: CASSGAREGNNEQFF; CDR3 DNA: TGTGCCAGCAGTGGCGCCCGGGAGGGCAACAATGAGCAGTTCTTC
V gene: TRBV4-3; D gene: .; CDR3 length: 15; clone size: .; J gene: TRBJ1-1; CDR3 protein: CASSQDRGGYTEAFF; CDR3 DNA: TGCGCCAGCAGCCAAGATCGTGGGGGGTACACTGAAGCTTTCTTT
V gene: TRBV7-9; D gene: .; CDR3 length: 15; clone size: few; J gene: TRBJ2-3; CDR3 protein: CASSSRHDSTDTQYF; CDR3 DNA: TGTGCCAGCAGCTCACGACACGATAGCACAGATACGCAGTATTTT
V gene: TRBV4-3; D gene: .; CDR3 length: 16; clone size: .; J gene: TRBJ1-5; CDR3 protein: CASSQDWTAKNQPQHF; CDR3 DNA: TGCGCCAGCAGCCAAGACTGGACAGCGAAGAATCAGCCCCAGCATTTT
V gene: TRBV19; D gene: .; CDR3 length: 14; clone size: .; J gene: TRBJ1-1; CDR3 protein: CASSITGANTEAFF; CDR3 DNA: TGTGCCAGTAGTATAACAGGAGCGAACACTGAAGCTTTCTTT
V gene: TRBV6-1; D gene: .; CDR3 length: 14; clone size: .; J gene: TRBJ2-5; CDR3 protein: CASSEQTGQETQYF; CDR3 DNA: TGTGCCAGCAGTGAACAGACTGGTCAAGAGACCCAGTACTTC
V gene: TRBV28; D gene: .; CDR3 length: 14; clone size: few; J gene: TRBJ2-5; CDR3 protein: CASSLFRGWETQYF; CDR3 DNA: TGTGCCAGCAGTTTATTCAGAGGATGGGAGACCCAGTACTTC
V gene: TRBV19; D gene: TRBD2; CDR3 length: 14; clone size: .; J gene: TRBJ2-3; CDR3 protein: CASSTSGGKDTQYF; CDR3 DNA: TGTGCCAGTAGTACTAGCGGGGGGAAAGATACGCAGTATTTT
V gene: TRBV5-1; D gene: TRBD2; CDR3 length: 15; clone size: .; J gene: TRBJ2-7; CDR3 protein: CASSGSSGSINEQYF; CDR3 DNA: TGCGCCAGCAGCGGAAGTAGCGGGAGCATCAACGAGCAGTACTTC
V gene: TRBV28; D gene: .; CDR3 length: 15; clone size: .; J gene: TRBJ2-7; CDR3 protein: CASRTPQGQGYEQYF; CDR3 DNA: TGTGCCAGCAGGACACCGCAGGGACAAGGCTACGAGCAGTACTTC
V gene: TRBV19; D gene: .; CDR3 length: 13; clone size: .; J gene: TRBJ2-1; CDR3 protein: CASSISSYNEQFF; CDR3 DNA: TGTGCCAGTAGTATCTCCTCCTACAATGAGCAGTTCTTC
V gene: TRBV19; D gene: TRBD1; CDR3 length: 18; clone size: .; J gene: TRBJ1-5; CDR3 protein: CASSTPGQVTYSNQPQHF; CDR3 DNA: TGTGCCAGTAGTACCCCGGGACAGGTTACGTATAGCAATCAGCCCCAGCATTTT
V gene: TRBV27; D gene: .; CDR3 length: 13; clone size: .; J gene: TRBJ1-1; CDR3 protein: CATKTGWATEAFF; CDR3 DNA: TGTGCCACCAAAACAGGGTGGGCCACTGAAGCTTTCTTT
V gene: TRBV7-9; D gene: .; CDR3 length: 16; clone size: .; J gene: TRBJ1-1; CDR3 protein: CASSRLPGQLNTEAFF; CDR3 DNA: TGTGCCAGCAGTCGTCTCCCGGGACAATTGAACACTGAAGCTTTCTTT
V gene: TRBV4-1; D gene: TRBD1; CDR3 length: 16; clone size: .; J gene: TRBJ1-2; CDR3 protein: CASSQAWGQGAKGYTF; CDR3 DNA: TGCGCCAGCAGCCAAGCATGGGGACAGGGGGCGAAAGGCTACACCTTC
V gene: TRBV25-1; D gene: .; CDR3 length: 13; clone size: .; J gene: TRBJ2-7; CDR3 protein: CASSDFSVSEQYF; CDR3 DNA: TGTGCCAGCAGTGACTTTTCTGTCTCCGAGCAGTACTTC
V gene: TRBV9; D gene: .; CDR3 length: 13; clone size: once; J gene: TRBJ1-1; CDR3 protein: CASSPTMDTEAFF; CDR3 DNA: TGTGCCAGCAGTCCGACAATGGACACTGAAGCTTTCTTT
V gene: TRBV7-2; D gene: TRBD1; CDR3 length: 15; clone size: .; J gene: TRBJ2-7; CDR3 protein: CASSFTGTGSYEQYF; CDR3 DNA: TGTGCCAGCAGCTTTACCGGGACAGGATCCTACGAGCAGTACTTC
V gene: TRBV28; D gene: .; CDR3 length: 13; clone size: .; J gene: TRBJ1-2; CDR3 protein: CASSLTSTYGYTF; CDR3 DNA: TGTGCCAGCAGTTTAACCTCTACCTATGGCTACACCTTC
V gene: TRBV6-5; D gene: .; CDR3 length: 13; clone size: .; J gene: TRBJ1-2; CDR3 protein: CASSDGGNYGYTF; CDR3 DNA: TGTGCCAGCAGTGATGGCGGTAACTATGGCTACACCTTC
V gene: TRBV7-8; D gene: .; CDR3 length: 18; clone size: .; J gene: TRBJ1-5; CDR3 protein: CASSLLPQTTGSNQPQHF; CDR3 DNA: TGTGCCAGCAGCTTATTGCCACAGACAACAGGGAGCAATCAGCCCCAGCATTTT
V gene: TRBV28; D gene: .; CDR3 length: 16; clone size: .; J gene: TRBJ1-6; CDR3 protein: CASSLGGSSYNSPLHF; CDR3 DNA: TGTGCCAGCAGTTTGGGAGGGAGCTCCTATAATTCACCCCTCCACTTT
V gene: TRBV7-9; D gene: TRBD2; CDR3 length: 17; clone size: .; J gene: TRBJ2-2; CDR3 protein: CASSLAASGNPTGELFF; CDR3 DNA: TGTGCCAGCAGCTTAGCCGCTAGCGGGAACCCCACCGGGGAGCTGTTTTTT
V gene: TRBV4-3; D gene: .; CDR3 length: 15; clone size: .; J gene: TRBJ1-4; CDR3 protein: CASSQTQGRDEKLFF; CDR3 DNA: TGCGCCAGCAGCCAAACTCAGGGGCGGGATGAAAAACTGTTTTTT
V gene: TRBV27; D gene: TRBD1; CDR3 length: 15; clone size: .; J gene: TRBJ1-5; CDR3 protein: CASSFSGQGPQPQHF; CDR3 DNA: TGTGCCAGCAGTTTTTCGGGACAGGGTCCTCAGCCCCAGCATTTT
V gene: TRBV7-9; D gene: TRBD1; CDR3 length: 16; clone size: .; J gene: TRBJ1-2; CDR3 protein: CASSLEGTGGLNGYTF; CDR3 DNA: TGTGCCAGCAGCTTAGAGGGGACAGGGGGCTTAAATGGCTACACCTTC
V gene: TRBV30; D gene: .; CDR3 length: 14; clone size: .; J gene: TRBJ1-2; CDR3 protein: CAWSKFEGLYGYTF; CDR3 DNA: TGTGCCTGGTCCAAATTCGAGGGTTTATACGGCTACACCTTC
V gene: TRBV2; D gene: TRBD1; CDR3 length: 15; clone size: .; J gene: TRBJ2-7; CDR3 protein: CASSVGQAVFYEQYF; CDR3 DNA: TGTGCCAGCAGTGTTGGACAGGCAGTCTTCTACGAGCAGTACTTC
V gene: TRBV6-5; D gene: TRBD1; CDR3 length: 14; clone size: few; J gene: TRBJ1-2; CDR3 protein: CASSYGGQGYGYTF; CDR3 DNA: TGTGCCAGCAGTTACGGCGGACAGGGCTATGGCTACACCTTC
V gene: TRBV19; D gene: TRBD1; CDR3 length: 16; clone size: .; J gene: TRBJ2-7; CDR3 protein: CASSMGYAGGQYEQYF; CDR3 DNA: TGTGCCAGTAGTATGGGATATGCAGGGGGTCAGTACGAGCAGTACTTC
V gene: TRBV4-2; D gene: .; CDR3 length: 17; clone size: .; J gene: TRBJ1-6; CDR3 protein: CASSPTGLATDNSPLHF; CDR3 DNA: TGTGCCAGCAGTCCTACAGGGCTGGCCACGGATAATTCACCCCTCCACTTT
V gene: TRBV5-1; D gene: TRBD1; CDR3 length: 15; clone size: few; J gene: TRBJ2-5; CDR3 protein: CASSLFQGALGTQYF; CDR3 DNA: TGCGCCAGCAGCTTGTTCCAGGGGGCGCTTGGGACCCAGTACTTC
V gene: TRBV29-1; D gene: TRBD1; CDR3 length: 15; clone size: .; J gene: TRBJ2-1; CDR3 protein: CSVGQGVDLYNEQFF; CDR3 DNA: TGCAGCGTTGGGCAGGGGGTGGACCTCTACAATGAGCAGTTCTTC
V gene: TRBV11-2; D gene: TRBD1; CDR3 length: 14; clone size: .; J gene: TRBJ2-5; CDR3 protein: CASSRQDRGETQYF; CDR3 DNA: TGTGCCAGCAGCCGCCAGGACAGGGGAGAGACCCAGTACTTC
V gene: TRBV29-1; D gene: TRBD2; CDR3 length: 14; clone size: .; J gene: TRBJ2-7; CDR3 protein: CSARTSGSSYEQYF; CDR3 DNA: TGCAGCGCTCGGACTAGCGGGAGCTCCTACGAGCAGTACTTC
V gene: TRBV28; D gene: .; CDR3 length: 15; clone size: .; J gene: TRBJ1-2; CDR3 protein: CASRPGIAANYGYTF; CDR3 DNA: TGTGCCAGCAGGCCAGGGATCGCAGCTAACTATGGCTACACCTTC
V gene: TRBV2; D gene: TRBD2; CDR3 length: 12; clone size: .; J gene: TRBJ2-7; CDR3 protein: CASSAGVYEQYF; CDR3 DNA: TGTGCCAGCAGCGCGGGAGTTTACGAGCAGTACTTC
V gene: TRBV7-2; D gene: TRBD2; CDR3 length: 19; clone size: .; J gene: TRBJ2-2; CDR3 protein: CASSHLSSRGGIGAGELFF; CDR3 DNA: TGTGCCAGCAGCCATCTATCGTCGCGGGGGGGTATTGGGGCCGGGGAGCTGTTTTTT
V gene: TRBV30; D gene: TRBD1; CDR3 length: 11; clone size: .; J gene: TRBJ2-7; CDR3 protein: CAWGQGYEQYF; CDR3 DNA: TGTGCCTGGGGACAGGGCTACGAGCAGTACTTC
V gene: TRBV30; D gene: TRBD2; CDR3 length: 20; clone size: .; J gene: TRBJ2-5; CDR3 protein: CAWRKPKTSTSGRSWETQYF; CDR3 DNA: TGTGCCTGGAGAAAGCCCAAAACCTCCACTAGCGGGAGATCGTGGGAGACCCAGTACTTC
V gene: TRBV2; D gene: .; CDR3 length: 15; clone size: once; J gene: TRBJ1-6; CDR3 protein: CASRPPGQTGSPLHF; CDR3 DNA: TGTGCCAGCAGGCCACCCGGACAGACGGGATCACCCCTCCACTTT
V gene: TRBV28; D gene: .; CDR3 length: 13; clone size: .; J gene: TRBJ2-7; CDR3 protein: CASSSGHLYEQYF; CDR3 DNA: TGTGCCAGCAGCTCGGGACACCTCTACGAGCAGTACTTC
V gene: TRBV6-5; D gene: TRBD1; CDR3 length: 15; clone size: .; J gene: TRBJ2-7; CDR3 protein: CASSKPGQAHYEQYF; CDR3 DNA: TGTGCCAGCAGTAAACCGGGACAGGCCCACTACGAGCAGTACTTC
V gene: TRBV4-1; D gene: .; CDR3 length: 17; clone size: .; J gene: TRBJ2-5; CDR3 protein: CASSPLPGQPYQETQYF; CDR3 DNA: TGCGCCAGCAGCCCGCTCCCAGGACAGCCGTACCAAGAGACCCAGTACTTC
V gene: TRBV27; D gene: TRBD2; CDR3 length: 15; clone size: .; J gene: TRBJ2-1; CDR3 protein: CASSPSGLGGNEQFF; CDR3 DNA: TGTGCCAGCAGCCCAAGCGGACTGGGGGGGAATGAGCAGTTCTTC
V gene: TRBV10-1; D gene: .; CDR3 length: 13; clone size: few; J gene: TRBJ1-1; CDR3 protein: CASSTSLNTEAFF; CDR3 DNA: TGCGCCAGCAGCACAAGTCTGAACACTGAAGCTTTCTTT
V gene: TRBV27; D gene: .; CDR3 length: 13; clone size: .; J gene: TRBJ2-5; CDR3 protein: CASSPGVGETQYF; CDR3 DNA: TGTGCCAGCAGCCCAGGGGTTGGGGAGACCCAGTACTTC
V gene: TRBV6-5; D gene: .; CDR3 length: 13; clone size: .; J gene: TRBJ2-1; CDR3 protein: CAVRRGLNNEQFF; CDR3 DNA: TGTGCCGTCAGGCGGGGGCTGAACAATGAGCAGTTCTTC
V gene: TRBV2; D gene: .; CDR3 length: 14; clone size: .; J gene: TRBJ1-2; CDR3 protein: CASSVGGRSYGYTF; CDR3 DNA: TGTGCCAGCAGTGTGGGGGGACGAAGCTATGGCTACACCTTC
V gene: TRBV7-2; D gene: .; CDR3 length: 15; clone size: .; J gene: TRBJ1-6; CDR3 protein: CASSLQGASASPLHF; CDR3 DNA: TGTGCCAGCAGCTTACAGGGTGCATCTGCTTCACCCCTCCACTTT
V gene: TRBV6-5; D gene: TRBD1; CDR3 length: 13; clone size: .; J gene: TRBJ1-2; CDR3 protein: CASSDRGRNGYTF; CDR3 DNA: TGTGCCAGCAGCGACAGGGGGCGGAATGGCTACACCTTC
V gene: TRBV19; D gene: .; CDR3 length: 14; clone size: .; J gene: TRBJ2-1; CDR3 protein: CASTSGYSYNEQFF; CDR3 DNA: TGTGCCAGTACATCCGGGTATAGCTACAATGAGCAGTTCTTC
V gene: TRBV7-2; D gene: .; CDR3 length: 12; clone size: .; J gene: TRBJ2-2; CDR3 protein: CASSLRGGELFF; CDR3 DNA: TGTGCCAGCAGCTTGAGAGGGGGGGAGCTGTTTTTT
V gene: TRBV6-1; D gene: TRBD1; CDR3 length: 16; clone size: .; J gene: TRBJ1-4; CDR3 protein: CASSESQTGGYEKLFF; CDR3 DNA: TGTGCCAGCAGTGAAAGTCAGACAGGGGGCTATGAAAAACTGTTTTTT
V gene: TRBV30; D gene: .; CDR3 length: 14; clone size: .; J gene: TRBJ1-3; CDR3 protein: CAWSRGFSGNTIYF; CDR3 DNA: TGTGCCTGGAGTAGAGGTTTCTCTGGAAACACCATATATTTT
V gene: TRBV2; D gene: TRBD1; CDR3 length: 13; clone size: few; J gene: TRBJ1-3; CDR3 protein: CASSRQGVPTIYF; CDR3 DNA: TGTGCCAGCAGCCGACAGGGAGTTCCAACCATATATTTT
V gene: TRBV7-9; D gene: .; CDR3 length: 12; clone size: .; J gene: TRBJ2-2; CDR3 protein: CASSRDSGELFF; CDR3 DNA: TGTGCCAGCAGCCGAGATTCGGGGGAGCTGTTTTTT